The 32 T cell receptor beta chains below all came from one sample that was sequenced in a study of T cells after posttransplantation cyclophosphamide. Assay: immunoSEQ multiplex PCR; the TCRdb copy retains only in-frame clones and omits some. The table has over 1,500 clones, 97% seen once; the top ten hold 1.5% to 2%. The sample consisted of naive CD8+ T cells sorted from PBMCs. These receptors all stem from a woman aged 60-70 years in good health, CMV-negative, and a related stem cell transplant donor.

CDR3 bases: TGTGCCAGCAGCTTGAGGGTTGGGGCCCCGGACACTGAAGCTTTCTTT. Its protein product is CASSLRVGAPDTEAFF. The genes are TRBV5-4 and TRBJ1-1, with D possibly TRBD1 on 5 matching bases. Germline CDR1 is SGHNT and CDR2 is YYREEE (reference sequence). Trimming stripped 1 base from V and 3 bases from J, with 16 bases between. The length of the CDR3 is 16 residues.

V and J are TRBV28 and TRBJ2-3, with 8 bases aligning to TRBD2. V shed 4 bases, J shed 3 bases, and the junction held 9 bases outside the gene matches. The CDR3 contains 16 residues. Germline V lookup: CDR1 MDHEN, CDR2 SYDVKM. The CDR3 protein is CASSSPYSGMTDTQYF. In nucleotides, the CDR3 is TGTGCCAGCAGTTCTCCCTATAGCGGGATGACAGATACGCAGTATTTT.

This rearrangement joins TRBV9 to TRBJ1-3, with D uncertain. With 4 bases removed from V and 0 bases from J, the gap between germline ends came to 17 bases. The length of the CDR3 is 17 residues. Germline assignment: CDR1 SGDLS and CDR2 YYNGEE. CDR3: CASSLSDAAASGNTIYF. Here the CDR3 DNA reads TGTGCCAGCAGCCTGTCCGACGCGGCTGCCTCTGGAAACACCATATATTTT. Supplemented by reference TRBV9 and TRBJ1-3, the full variable domain reads DSGVTQTPKHLITATGQRVTLRCSPRSGDLSVYWYQQSLDQGLQFLIQYYNGEERAKGNILERFSAQQFPDLHSELNLSSLELGDSALYFCASSLSDAAASGNTIYFGEGSWLTVV.

J is TRBJ1-2 and V is TRBV7-8; 9 bases are shared with TRBD1. V lost 4 bases, J lost 2 bases, and 5 bases stayed unmatched. The CDR3 consists of 15 residues. Per germline, CDR1 SGHVS and CDR2 FQNEAQ. CDR3 coding DNA: TGTGCCAGCAGCTCGACAGGGGGAGGAAACTATGGCTACACCTTC. Translation gives CASSSTGGGNYGYTF.

In this sample, this clone turned up once. The V call is TRBV28, the J call TRBJ2-1; 10 bases line up with TRBD1. CDR1 is MDHEN and CDR2 is SYDVKM in the germline V gene. The CDR3 runs 13 residues. V dropped 6 bases and J dropped 7; count of bases not matched to a gene: 3. CDR3 DNA sequence: TGTGCCAGCAGACGACAGGGGGCGAATGAGCAGTTCTTC. Its protein product is CASRRQGANEQFF.

This chain joins TRBV19 and TRBJ1-1, with 8 bases identical to TRBD1. The CDR3 spans 14 residues. Looked up from germline, CDR1 is LNHDA and CDR2 is SQIVND (reference sequence). With 5 bases clipped from V and 4 bases from J, the junction kept 6 bases outside the gene matches. The DNA for the CDR3 is TGTGCCAGTAGTTGGAGGACAGGGTCCACTGAAGCTTTCTTT. Translating gives CASSWRTGSTEAFF.

The V call is TRBV7-9, the J call TRBJ1-2, with a tentative D call TRBD1 (5 bases). Deletions cut 1 base from V and 4 bases from J, with 13 bases between. From germline, CDR1 is SEHNR and CDR2 FQNEAQ (reference sequence). The CDR3 totals 15 residues. CDR3 amino acids: CASSLGGGGTYGYTF. DNA of the CDR3: TGTGCCAGCAGCTTAGGCGGGGGTGGAACCTATGGCTACACCTTC. Together with reference TRBV7-9 and TRBJ1-2, the CDR3 gives the full variable domain: DTGVSQNPRHKITKRGQNVTFRCDPISEHNRLYWYRQTLGQGPEFLTYFQNEAQLEKSRLLSDRFSAERPKGSFSTLEIQRTEQGDSAMYLCASSLGGGGTYGYTFGSGTRLTVV.

This rearrangement joins TRBV19 to TRBJ2-2, with a possible D match to TRBD1 (6 bases). The germline V and J ends were trimmed by 9 bases and 0 bases, with 17 bases remaining between them. From germline, CDR1 is LNHDA and CDR2 SQIVND (reference sequence). The CDR3 length is 16 residues. Written as DNA, the CDR3 is TGTGCCAGCATTCCCACCTGGACAGCGAACACCGGGGAGCTGTTTTTT. Its translation is CASIPTWTANTGELFF. The variable domain in full, with the rest retrieved from reference TRBV19 and TRBJ2-2, is DGGITQSPKYLFRKEGQNVTLSCEQNLNHDAMYWYRQDPGQGLRLIYYSQIVNDFQKGDIAEGYSVSREKKESFPLTVTSAQKNPTAFYLCASIPTWTANTGELFFGEGSRLTVL.

J is TRBJ2-2 and V is TRBV6-5; D may be TRBD2 (6 bases). The CDR3 consists of 12 residues. V was cut by 6 bases and J by 8 bases, with 10 bases left in between. Germline V gives CDR1 MNHEY, CDR2 SVGAGI. The CDR3 sequence is CASRPGGGELFF. DNA for the CDR3: TGTGCCAGCAGGCCCGGGGGAGGGGAGCTGTTTTTT.

The CDR3 coding sequence is TGTGCCAGCAGCTTATATCAGGCCTCTAACTATGGCTACACCTTC. It encodes CASSLYQASNYGYTF. This chain connects TRBV7-3 to TRBJ1-2; D is uncertain. V shed 2 bases and J shed 0 bases, with 10 bases lying between them. CDR3 length equals 15 residues. The germline V gene encodes CDR1 SGHTA and CDR2 FQGTGA.

For the CDR3, the DNA is TGCGCCAGCCGCGCTGGCGGGGGGGAGAACAATGAGCAGTTCTTC. Amino acids: CASRAGGGENNEQFF. The V gene is TRBV5-1, the J gene TRBJ2-1, with TRBD2 identical over 9 bases. The CDR3 has 15 residues. Germline loops: CDR1 SGHRS, CDR2 YFSETQ. V was pared by 7 bases and J by 5 bases, with 10 bases of the junction left unmatched.

Written as DNA, the CDR3 is TGTGCCAGCAGCCCAAGACTAGCGGGAGGGGCCGGGGAGCTGTTTTTT. Its protein product is CASSPRLAGGAGELFF. This chain joins TRBV9 and TRBJ2-2; 14 nucleotides align to TRBD2. The CDR3 contains 16 residues. V lost 4 bases to trimming and J lost 6 bases; unmatched junction nucleotides: 5. CDR1 is SGDLS and CDR2 is YYNGEE in the germline V gene. Complete variable domain (other parts from reference TRBV9 and TRBJ2-2): DSGVTQTPKHLITATGQRVTLRCSPRSGDLSVYWYQQSLDQGLQFLIQYYNGEERAKGNILERFSAQQFPDLHSELNLSSLELGDSALYFCASSPRLAGGAGELFFGEGSRLTVL.

This clone was seen a single time. The J gene is TRBJ2-7, the V gene TRBV28, with 8 bases lining up with TRBD1. Germline V gene lookup returns CDR1 MDHEN and CDR2 SYDVKM. CDR3 length: 19 amino acids. The ends lost 7 bases at V and 2 bases at J; junction bases unmatched: 22. CDR3 sequence (DNA): TGTGCCAGCATGAAAAATGGGATTTCAACCGGGACAGGTCCCTACGAGCAGTACTTC. Translating it yields CASMKNGISTGTGPYEQYF.

The J gene is TRBJ1-6, the V gene TRBV9, with no clear D. The V end lost 3 bases, the J end lost 9 bases, and 22 bases lay between the germline ends. This CDR3 spans 17 amino acids. Germline CDR1 SGDLS, CDR2 YYNGEE. CDR3 sequence reads: CASSGGEGENGRSPLHF. DNA of the CDR3: TGTGCCAGCAGCGGCGGGGAGGGAGAAAATGGTCGTTCACCCCTCCACTTT.

The chain combines TRBV28 with TRBJ1-3; TRBD1 agrees at 9 bases. The CDR3 spans 15 residues. V shed 5 bases and J 3 bases; nucleotides not matched to a gene: 5. Germline V gives CDR1 MDHEN, CDR2 SYDVKM. In DNA form, the CDR3 reads TGTGCCAGCAGTAAGACAGGGGGAGGTGGAAACACCATATATTTT. Amino acids: CASSKTGGGGNTIYF.

The rearrangement joins TRBV2 to TRBJ2-1; 13 nucleotides match TRBD2. The germline gives CDR1 SNHLY, CDR2 FYNNEI. The J segment lost 7 bases and the V segment lost 6 bases, leaving 3 bases of the junction unmatched. The CDR3 is 14 amino acids. CDR3 protein: CASSGTSGVNEQFF. The CDR3 DNA follows: TGTGCCAGCAGCGGGACTAGCGGGGTTAATGAGCAGTTCTTC.

The CDR3 DNA follows: TGTGCCAGCAGTTTATGGGGGACAGATGAAAAACTGTTTTTT. The encoded protein is CASSLWGTDEKLFF. The J gene is TRBJ1-4, the V gene TRBV27, with TRBD1 matching over 7 bases. The germline V gene has CDR1 MNHEY and CDR2 SMNVEV (reference sequence). The CDR3 is 14 residues long. The V gene end was trimmed by 1 base and the J gene end by 6 bases; junction bases not matched to a gene: 2.

This clone appeared once. The chain recombines TRBV28 with TRBJ2-7; TRBD1 matches at 8 bases. Germline values: CDR1 MDHEN, CDR2 SYDVKM. There are 15 residues in the CDR3. V trimming: 3 bases; J trimming: 3 bases; junction bases outside the gene matches: 7. CDR3 DNA: TGTGCCAGCAGTTTGACCGGGACAGGAAACTACGAGCAGTACTTC. This translates into CASSLTGTGNYEQYF.

The rearrangement links TRBV6-6 to TRBJ2-4, with 7 nucleotides matching TRBD1. This CDR3 region has 15 residues. Germline CDR1 reads MNHNY; CDR2 reads SVGAGI (reference sequence). V was pared by 2 bases and J by 3 bases, with 4 bases of the junction left unmatched. The CDR3 nucleotides are TGTGCCAGCAGTTACCAGGGACAGCTCAAAAACATTCAGTACTTC. This sequence encodes CASSYQGQLKNIQYF.

The genes are TRBV4-1 and TRBJ1-5; 7 nucleotides match TRBD1. With 1 base clipped from V and 3 bases from J, the junction kept 3 bases outside the gene matches. The CDR3 loop spans 15 amino acids. Germline-derived CDR1 and CDR2 are MGHRA and YSYEKL. CDR3 in DNA: TGCGCCAGCAGCCAAGTCGAGGGGGCCAATCAGCCCCAGCATTTT. Protein: CASSQVEGANQPQHF.

The chain couples TRBV2 to TRBJ2-7; TRBD2 is a possible D gene (6 bases). The germline gives CDR1 SNHLY, CDR2 FYNNEI. V lost 10 bases to trimming and J lost 3 bases, with 16 bases between them. CDR3 length: 13 amino acids. The CDR3 DNA reads TGTGCCACTCTAGGGGACTCCATCTACGAGCAGTACGTC. This translates into CATLGDSIYEQYV.

The rearrangement links TRBV27 to TRBJ2-7; 8 nucleotides match TRBD1. The trim removed 3 bases at V and 4 bases at J, leaving 2 bases unmatched. The CDR3 totals 13 residues. The germline CDR1 and CDR2 sequences are MNHEY and SMNVEV (reference sequence). CDR3 sequence (DNA): TGTGCCAGCAGTTTCCGGACAGGGTACGAGCAGTACGTC. It codes for CASSFRTGYEQYV.

CDR3 sequence reads: CASRITSEQETQYF. DNA for the CDR3: TGTGCCAGCAGAATTACTAGCGAGCAAGAGACCCAGTACTTC. The chain is built from TRBV28 and TRBJ2-5; the match to TRBD2 covers 7 bases. V was clipped by 6 bases and J by 2 bases; unmatched bases: 6. The germline V gene encodes CDR1 MDHEN and CDR2 SYDVKM. The CDR3 sequence is 14 residues long.

With respect to this clone: One end of the junction is discordant with germline, which a read error may explain. The identical CDR3 is also encoded by other nucleotide sequences in the sample. CDR3 sequence reads: CASSSPQTGGLNSPLHF. In DNA, the CDR3 is TGTGCCAGCAGTTCCCCCCAGACAGGGGGCCTCAATTCCCCCCTCCACTTT. The chain is built from TRBV28 and TRBJ1-6; 10 bases are a match to TRBD1. In germline, CDR1 is MDHEN, CDR2 SYDVKM. The CDR3 is 17 residues long.

The chain carries TRBV27 and TRBJ2-7, with D maybe TRBD2 (5 bases). Germline values: CDR1 MNHEY, CDR2 SMNVEV (reference sequence). Trimming took off 5 bases at V and 6 bases at J, with 20 bases between the two ends. This CDR3 has 15 residues. In DNA form, the CDR3 reads TGTGCCAGCAGTGGCCTGGGCGGCGGGCTAAGCGAGCAGTACTTC. It yields the protein CASSGLGGGLSEQYF.

The chain links TRBV30 to TRBJ2-1, with 10 bases matching TRBD2. In germline, CDR1 is GTSNPN, CDR2 SVGIG (reference sequence). The CDR3 covers 16 residues. Unmatched junction bases numbered 4, after V lost 2 bases and J lost 0 bases. As DNA, the CDR3 is TGTGCCTGGAGTTCCTCTAGCGGGAGCTCCTACAATGAGCAGTTCTTC. Its translation: CAWSSSSGSSYNEQFF.

V is TRBV11-2 and J is TRBJ2-7; D is unresolved. Germline CDR1 is SGHAT and CDR2 is FQNNGV. The V and J ends lost 5 bases and 2 bases respectively, with 13 bases between them. This CDR3 has 14 amino acids. The CDR3, as DNA: TGTGCCAGCAGCGAGCTTACAGTTACCTACGAGCAGTACGTC. Translated: CASSELTVTYEQYV.

The rearrangement uses TRBV9 and TRBJ1-5; D is ambiguous. CDR1 SGDLS and CDR2 YYNGEE come from the germline V gene. This CDR3 comprises 18 residues. The V gene lost 0 bases and the J gene lost 0 bases, with 16 bases spanning the gap. The CDR3 DNA is TGTGCCAGCAGCGTAGCTCCGTTGGGCTCTTATAGCAATCAGCCCCAGCATTTT. It translates to CASSVAPLGSYSNQPQHF.

The chain carries TRBV5-5 and TRBJ2-6, with 8 bases aligning to TRBD1. Germline CDR1 and CDR2: SGHKS and YYEKEE (reference sequence). This CDR3 is built from 16 residues. V was pared by 0 bases and J by 2 bases, with 1 base of the junction left unmatched. CDR3 DNA sequence: TGTGCCAGCAGCTTGGACAGGGGGGCTGGGGCCAACGTCCTGACTTTC. Its protein is CASSLDRGAGANVLTF.

This rearrangement joins TRBV6-1 to TRBJ2-7, with 10 bases matching TRBD1. The germline V gene encodes CDR1 MNHNS and CDR2 SASEGT. This CDR3 contains 15 residues. J was trimmed by 0 bases and V by 6 bases; bases with no gene match: 5. In DNA, the CDR3 is TGTGCCAGCAGGTTGGGACAGGGGAGCTCCTACGAGCAGTACTTC. Its protein is CASRLGQGSSYEQYF.

The chain employs TRBV5-1 and TRBJ2-1; possible D gene TRBD1, 7 bases. CDR1 is SGHRS and CDR2 is YFSETQ in the germline V gene. The CDR3 is made up of 13 amino acids. V was cut by 7 bases and J by 9 bases, with 17 bases left in between. The CDR3 spells CASANRGGGEQFF. The DNA of the CDR3 is TGCGCCAGCGCTAACAGGGGAGGAGGTGAGCAGTTCTTC.

CDR3 sequence: CASSRGQGGQPQHF. The CDR3 nucleotides read TGCGCCAGCAGCCGCGGACAGGGCGGCCAGCCCCAGCATTTT. V gene TRBV4-3 combines with J gene TRBJ1-5, with 8 bases fitting TRBD1. V shed 4 bases and J 7 bases; nucleotides not matched to a gene: 6. Germline CDR1 reads LGHNA; CDR2 reads YSLEER. The CDR3 covers 14 residues.